The clone carrying this TCR beta chain was detected only a few times. TCRdb processed the 5' RACE reads anew with MiXCR; each CDR3 protein has one entry. The table shows about 74,000 distinct CDR3 sequences, with approximately 7% occurring only once. This record comes from a study of T cells after yellow fever vaccination. This CDR3 spans 14 amino acids. Looked up from germline, CDR1 is LGHNA and CDR2 is YSLEER. Deletions cut 4 bases from V and 0 bases from J, with 9 bases between. This material consisted of CD8+ T cells sorted from PBMCs, taken 5 days after the first yellow fever vaccination. The genes are TRBV4-3 and TRBJ2-5; D is ambiguous. This clonotype was sampled from a man in his late teens or twenties who received the YFV17D yellow fever vaccine. CDR3 DNA sequence: TGCGCCAGCAGCCTAAGGATGTACCAAGAGACCCAGTACTTC. It codes for CASSLRMYQETQYF.